This T cell receptor (beta chain) came from a study of T cell repertoires in cytomegalovirus infection. Study in general: CMV epitopes that were recently identified and HLA-C-restricted were used alongside well-studied HLA-B-restricted ones.

CDR1 is DFQATT, CDR2 SNEGSKA, per germline (reference sequence). Trimming removed 0 bases from V and 1 base from J; junction bases left unmatched: 4. The CDR3 has 15 amino acids. One entry per CDR3 protein results from TCRdb running MiXCR on the reads. The profile covers 700,000 to 850,000 distinct CDR3 sequences, with around a third appearing a single time and roughly 12% taken by the ten largest. Notes on this clonotype: Its antigen is not identified.

This TCR came from a human donor in good health (CMV status not recorded). Some clones in this sample may be carry-over from other donors' samples. Source: cultured CD8+ T cells from PBMCs, taken from culture after CMV antigen stimulation. The chain uses TRBV20-1 and TRBJ1-1; 8 nucleotides match TRBD1. CDR3 residues: CSARDRTGRNTEAFF. CDR3 bases: TGCAGTGCTAGAGACCGGACAGGGAGGAACACTGAAGCTTTCTTT.